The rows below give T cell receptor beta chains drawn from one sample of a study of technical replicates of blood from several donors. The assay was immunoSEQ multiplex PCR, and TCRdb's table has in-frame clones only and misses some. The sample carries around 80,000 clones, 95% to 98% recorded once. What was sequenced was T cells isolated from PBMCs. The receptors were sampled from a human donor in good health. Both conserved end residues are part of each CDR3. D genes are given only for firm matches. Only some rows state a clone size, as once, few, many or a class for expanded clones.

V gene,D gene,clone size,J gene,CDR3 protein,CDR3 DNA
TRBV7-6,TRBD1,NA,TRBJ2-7,CASSSYSQGASYEQYF,TGTGCCAGCAGCTCATATTCGCAGGGGGCTTCCTACGAGCAGTACTTC
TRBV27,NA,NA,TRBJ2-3,CASSLSSGGTDTQYF,TGTGCCAGCAGTTTATCGTCCGGGGGAACAGATACGCAGTATTTT
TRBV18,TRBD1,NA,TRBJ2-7,CASSPDFGTAYEQYF,TGTGCCAGCTCCCCGGACTTTGGGACAGCCTACGAGCAGTACTTC
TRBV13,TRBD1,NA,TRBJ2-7,CASSLEQGSYEQYF,TGTGCCAGCAGCCTCGAACAGGGGTCCTACGAGCAGTACTTC
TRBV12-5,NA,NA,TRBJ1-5,CASGWDSPGNQPQHF,TGTGCTAGTGGCTGGGACTCGCCGGGCAATCAGCCCCAGCATTTT
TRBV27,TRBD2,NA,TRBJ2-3,CASRDIAGPMRDTQYF,TGTGCCAGCAGAGATATAGCGGGACCGATGAGGGATACGCAGTATTTT
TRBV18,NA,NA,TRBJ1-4,CASSPGRNEKLFF,TGTGCCAGCTCCCCTGGGAGGAATGAAAAACTGTTTTTT
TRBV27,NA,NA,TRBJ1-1,CASSFWRNTEAFF,TGTGCCAGCAGTTTCTGGAGGAACACTGAAGCTTTCTTT
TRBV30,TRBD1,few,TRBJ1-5,CAWSTGVGNQPQHF,TGTGCCTGGAGTACAGGGGTCGGCAATCAGCCCCAGCATTTT
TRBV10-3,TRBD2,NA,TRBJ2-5,CAISEFSGGTQETQYF,TGTGCCATCAGTGAGTTTAGCGGGGGGACCCAAGAGACCCAGTACTTC
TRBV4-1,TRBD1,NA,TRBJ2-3,CASSQTGTGVADTQYF,TGCGCCAGCAGCCAGACCGGGACAGGGGTTGCAGATACGCAGTATTTT